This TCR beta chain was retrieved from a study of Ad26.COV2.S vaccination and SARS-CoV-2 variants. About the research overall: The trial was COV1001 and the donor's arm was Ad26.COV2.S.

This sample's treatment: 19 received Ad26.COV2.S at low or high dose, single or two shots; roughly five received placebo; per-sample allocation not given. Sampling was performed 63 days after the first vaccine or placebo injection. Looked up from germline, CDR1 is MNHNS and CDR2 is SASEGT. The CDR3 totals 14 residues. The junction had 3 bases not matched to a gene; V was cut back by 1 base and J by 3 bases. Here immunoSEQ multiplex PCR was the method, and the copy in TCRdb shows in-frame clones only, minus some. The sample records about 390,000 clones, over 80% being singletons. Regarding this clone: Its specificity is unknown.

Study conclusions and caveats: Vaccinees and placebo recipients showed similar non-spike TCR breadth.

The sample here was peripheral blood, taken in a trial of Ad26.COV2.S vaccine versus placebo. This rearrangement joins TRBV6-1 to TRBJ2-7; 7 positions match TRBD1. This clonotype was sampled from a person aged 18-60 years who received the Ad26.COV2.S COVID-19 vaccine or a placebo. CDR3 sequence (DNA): TGTGCCAGCAGTGAAGGGACAGGACTCTACGAGCAGTACTTC. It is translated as CASSEGTGLYEQYF.